One and the same sample provided the 6 T cell receptor beta chains below, sequenced in a study of blood T cell repertoires in COVID-19. Measured with immunoSEQ multiplex PCR; TCRdb has only the in-frame clones, and not every one. The table has 100,000 to 150,000 clones, 65% to 85% seen once; the top ten hold about a sixth. Sequenced material: peripheral blood. These receptors originate from a man aged 25-45 years with COVID-19, enrolled during active disease.

The V and J genes are TRBV29-1 and TRBJ1-1; possible D gene TRBD1, 5 bases. This CDR3 contains 14 residues. Trimming took 0 bases from V and 5 from J, leaving 13 bases between them. Germline values: CDR1 SQVTM, CDR2 ANQGSEA. The CDR3 sequence: CSVEESTGGTEAFF. In DNA form, the CDR3 reads TGCAGCGTTGAAGAGTCTACCGGGGGGACTGAAGCTTTCTTT.

This clone has a single count. The genes are TRBV19 and TRBJ2-2; D possibly corresponds to TRBD1 (6 bases). Germline values: CDR1 LNHDA, CDR2 SQIVND (reference sequence). This CDR3 is built from 20 residues. Between the trimmed V and J ends, which lost 5 bases and 4 bases, there was a span of 29 bases. The CDR3 loop reads CASSSRSLKTGTVGTGELFF. The CDR3 nucleotides are TGTGCCAGTAGTTCACGCTCACTAAAAACAGGGACCGTAGGCACCGGGGAGCTGTTTTTT.

The CDR3 is CASSDTSGRNRLTDTQYF. DNA of the CDR3: TGTGCCAGCAGCGATACTAGCGGGAGGAATCGACTCACAGATACGCAGTATTTT. The chain links TRBV7-8 to TRBJ2-3; 12 positions match TRBD2. Per germline, CDR1 SGHVS and CDR2 FQNEAQ. With V trimmed by 5 bases and J by 2 bases, 11 bases remained unmatched. There are 18 residues in the CDR3.

A few counts support this clone. The CDR3 reads CASSEFSGGNSPLHF. CDR3 nucleotide sequence: TGTGCCAGCAGTGAGTTCTCAGGGGGTAATTCACCCCTCCACTTT. The chain uses TRBV6-1 and TRBJ1-6, with 7 bases fitting TRBD1. Germline lookup yields CDR1 MNHNS and CDR2 SASEGT. The CDR3 loop spans 15 amino acids. V gave up 3 bases and J gave up 6 bases; unmatched junction bases: 5.

The chain has TRBV5-5 and TRBJ2-7; 9 bases map to TRBD2. This CDR3 has 14 amino acids. Losses at the gene ends were 4 bases for V and 6 bases for J; bases not matched to a gene: 8. The germline gives CDR1 SGHKS, CDR2 YYEKEE (reference sequence). The chain's CDR3 is CASSPRGSGSEQYF. The CDR3 DNA is TGTGCCAGCAGCCCCCGGGGTAGCGGGAGCGAGCAGTACTTC. The full variable domain, in which reference TRBV5-5 and TRBJ2-7 provide the parts outside the CDR3, is DAGVTQSPTHLIKTRGQQVTLRCSPISGHKSVSWYQQVLGQGPQFIFQYYEKEERGRGNFPDRFSARQFPNYSSELNVNALLLGDSALYLCASSPRGSGSEQYFGPGTRLTVT.

This clone was detected once. The genes are TRBV6-5 and TRBJ2-7, with 11 bases aligning to TRBD1. Germline V gives CDR1 MNHEY, CDR2 SVGAGI. The CDR3 totals 12 residues. Trimming cost V 6 bases and J 6 bases; bases outside gene matches: 1. The CDR3 loop reads CASSGTGGEQYF. The CDR3 DNA reads as TGTGCCAGCAGCGGGACAGGGGGCGAGCAGTACTTC.